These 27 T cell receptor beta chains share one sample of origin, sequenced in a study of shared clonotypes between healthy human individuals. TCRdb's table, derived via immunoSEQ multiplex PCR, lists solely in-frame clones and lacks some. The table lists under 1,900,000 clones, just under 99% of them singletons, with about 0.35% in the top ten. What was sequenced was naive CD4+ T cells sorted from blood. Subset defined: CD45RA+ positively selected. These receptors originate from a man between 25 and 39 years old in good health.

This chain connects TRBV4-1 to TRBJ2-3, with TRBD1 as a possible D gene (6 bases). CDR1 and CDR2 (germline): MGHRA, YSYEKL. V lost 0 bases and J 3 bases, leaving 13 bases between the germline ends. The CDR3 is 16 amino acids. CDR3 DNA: TGCGCCAGCAGCCAAGAGGCAGGGGTCTTTACAGATACGCAGTATTTT. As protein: CASSQEAGVFTDTQYF.

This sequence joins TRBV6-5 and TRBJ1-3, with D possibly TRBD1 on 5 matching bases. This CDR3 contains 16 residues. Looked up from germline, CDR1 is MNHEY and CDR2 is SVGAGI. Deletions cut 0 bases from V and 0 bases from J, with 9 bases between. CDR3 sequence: CASSYSGRNSGNTIYF. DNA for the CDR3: TGTGCCAGCAGTTACTCGGGACGCAACTCTGGAAACACCATATATTTT.

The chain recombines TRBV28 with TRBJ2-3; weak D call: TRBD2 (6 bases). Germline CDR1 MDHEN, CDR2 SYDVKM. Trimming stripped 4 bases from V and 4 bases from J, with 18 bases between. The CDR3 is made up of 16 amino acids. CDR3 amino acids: CASSWRDPSSPDTQYF. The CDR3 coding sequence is TGTGCCAGCAGTTGGCGGGACCCTTCGTCCCCAGATACGCAGTATTTT. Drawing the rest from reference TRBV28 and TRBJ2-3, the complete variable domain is DVKVTQSSRYLVKRTGEKVFLECVQDMDHENMFWYRQDPGLGLRLIYFSYDVKMKEKGDIPEGYSVSREKKERFSLILESASTNQTSMYLCASSWRDPSSPDTQYFGPGTRLTVL.

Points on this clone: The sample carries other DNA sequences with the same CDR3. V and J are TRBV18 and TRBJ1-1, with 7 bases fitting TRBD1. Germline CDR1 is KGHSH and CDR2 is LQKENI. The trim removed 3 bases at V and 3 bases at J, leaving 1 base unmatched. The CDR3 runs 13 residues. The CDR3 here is CASSPGQYTEAFF. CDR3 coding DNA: TGTGCCAGCTCACCGGGACAGTACACTGAAGCTTTCTTT.

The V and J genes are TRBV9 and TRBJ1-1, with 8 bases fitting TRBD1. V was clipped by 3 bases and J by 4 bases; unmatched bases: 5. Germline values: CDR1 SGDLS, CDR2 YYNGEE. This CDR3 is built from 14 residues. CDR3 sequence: CASSATGGSTEAFF. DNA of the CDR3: TGTGCCAGCAGCGCCACAGGGGGGTCCACTGAAGCTTTCTTT.

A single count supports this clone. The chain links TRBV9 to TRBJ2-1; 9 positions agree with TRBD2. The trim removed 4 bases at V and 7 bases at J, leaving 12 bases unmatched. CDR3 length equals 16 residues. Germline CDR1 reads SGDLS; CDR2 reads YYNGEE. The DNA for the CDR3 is TGTGCCAGCAGCCCTCTAGGTCCGGGACTAGCAAATGAGCAGTTCTTC. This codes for CASSPLGPGLANEQFF.

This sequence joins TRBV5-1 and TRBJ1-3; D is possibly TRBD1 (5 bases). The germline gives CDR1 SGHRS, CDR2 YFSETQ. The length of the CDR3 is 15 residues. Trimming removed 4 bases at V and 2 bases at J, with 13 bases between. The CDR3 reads CASSDGTPTGNTIYF. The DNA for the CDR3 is TGCGCCAGCAGCGACGGGACGCCGACTGGAAACACCATATATTTT.

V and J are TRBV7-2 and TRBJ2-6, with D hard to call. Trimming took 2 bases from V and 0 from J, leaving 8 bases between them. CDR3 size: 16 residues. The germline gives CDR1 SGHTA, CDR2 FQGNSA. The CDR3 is CASSLFRASGANVLTF. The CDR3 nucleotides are TGTGCCAGCAGCTTATTCCGGGCCTCTGGGGCCAACGTCCTGACTTTC.

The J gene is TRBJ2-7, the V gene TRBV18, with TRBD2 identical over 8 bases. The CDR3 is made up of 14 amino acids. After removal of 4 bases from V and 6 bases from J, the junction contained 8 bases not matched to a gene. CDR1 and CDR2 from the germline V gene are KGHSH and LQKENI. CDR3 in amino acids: CASSQGLEGVEQYF. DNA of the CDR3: TGTGCCAGCTCACAGGGACTAGAGGGGGTCGAGCAGTACTTC.

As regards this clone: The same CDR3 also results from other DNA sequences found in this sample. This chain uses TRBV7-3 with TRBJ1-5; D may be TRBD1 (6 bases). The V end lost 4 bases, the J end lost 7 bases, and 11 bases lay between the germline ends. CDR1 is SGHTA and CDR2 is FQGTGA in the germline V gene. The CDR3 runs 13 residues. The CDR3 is CASSSRGGQPQHF. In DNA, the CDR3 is TGTGCCAGCAGCTCCAGGGGAGGACAGCCCCAGCATTTT.

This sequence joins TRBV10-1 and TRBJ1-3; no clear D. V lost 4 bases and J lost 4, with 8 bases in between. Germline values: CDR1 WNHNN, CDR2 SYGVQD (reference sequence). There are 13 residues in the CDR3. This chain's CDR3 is CASSAKSGNTIYF. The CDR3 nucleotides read TGCGCCAGCAGTGCCAAATCGGGAAACACCATATATTTT.

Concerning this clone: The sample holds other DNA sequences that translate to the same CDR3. The CDR3 region is CASSSDRGTEAFF. In DNA form, the CDR3 reads TGTGCCAGCAGTTCGGACAGAGGCACTGAAGCTTTCTTT. The chain is built from TRBV11-2 and TRBJ1-1, with D possibly matching TRBD1 (6 bases). The V and J ends lost 6 bases and 4 bases respectively, with 12 bases between them. There are 13 residues in the CDR3. Germline lookup yields CDR1 SGHAT and CDR2 FQNNGV.

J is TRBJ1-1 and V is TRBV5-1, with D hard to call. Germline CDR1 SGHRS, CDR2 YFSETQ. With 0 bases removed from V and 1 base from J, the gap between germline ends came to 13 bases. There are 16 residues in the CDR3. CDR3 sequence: CASSLGGLVGNTEAFF. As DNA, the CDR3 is TGCGCCAGCAGCTTGGGGGGATTGGTAGGGAACACTGAAGCTTTCTTT.

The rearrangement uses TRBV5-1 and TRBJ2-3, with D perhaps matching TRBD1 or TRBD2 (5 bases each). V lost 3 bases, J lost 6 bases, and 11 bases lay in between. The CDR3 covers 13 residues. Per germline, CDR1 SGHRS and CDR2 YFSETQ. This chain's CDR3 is CASSSQGGDTQYF. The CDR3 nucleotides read TGCGCCAGCAGCTCCCAGGGCGGGGATACGCAGTATTTT.

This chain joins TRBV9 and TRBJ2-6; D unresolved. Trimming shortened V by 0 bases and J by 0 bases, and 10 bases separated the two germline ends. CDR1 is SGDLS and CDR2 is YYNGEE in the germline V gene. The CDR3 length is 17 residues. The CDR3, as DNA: TGTGCCAGCAGCGTAGCTACGTGGGGCTCTGGGGCCAACGTCCTGACTTTC. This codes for CASSVATWGSGANVLTF.

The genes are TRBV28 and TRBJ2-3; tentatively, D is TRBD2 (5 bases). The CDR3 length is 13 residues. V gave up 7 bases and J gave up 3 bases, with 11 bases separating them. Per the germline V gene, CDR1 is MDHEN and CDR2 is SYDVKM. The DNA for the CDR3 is TGTGCCAGCACCGTCGGGATAACAGATACGCAGTATTTT. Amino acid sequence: CASTVGITDTQYF.

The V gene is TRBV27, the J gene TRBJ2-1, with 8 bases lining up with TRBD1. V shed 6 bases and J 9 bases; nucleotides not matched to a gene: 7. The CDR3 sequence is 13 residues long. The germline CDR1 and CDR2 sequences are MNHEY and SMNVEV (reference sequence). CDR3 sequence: CASRATGEFEQFF. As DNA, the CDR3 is TGTGCCAGCAGAGCGACAGGGGAGTTTGAGCAGTTCTTC.

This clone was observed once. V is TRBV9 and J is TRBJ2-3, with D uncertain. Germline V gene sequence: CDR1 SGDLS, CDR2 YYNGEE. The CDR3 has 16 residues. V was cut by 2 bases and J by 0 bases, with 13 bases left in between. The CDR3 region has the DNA TGTGCCAGCAGCGTTGATGGCGCGCCTAGCACAGATACGCAGTATTTT. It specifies CASSVDGAPSTDTQYF.

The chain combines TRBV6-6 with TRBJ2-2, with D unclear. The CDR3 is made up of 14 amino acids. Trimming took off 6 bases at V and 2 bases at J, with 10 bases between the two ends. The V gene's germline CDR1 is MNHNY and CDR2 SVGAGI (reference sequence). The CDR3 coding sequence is TGTGCCAGCAGGCTTCAGCCTAACACCGGGGAGCTGTTTTTT. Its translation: CASRLQPNTGELFF.

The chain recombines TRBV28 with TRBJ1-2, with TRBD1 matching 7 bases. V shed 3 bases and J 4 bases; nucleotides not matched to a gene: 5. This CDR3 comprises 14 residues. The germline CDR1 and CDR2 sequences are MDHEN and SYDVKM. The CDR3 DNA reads TGTGCCAGCAGTTTCCGGGACAGAGCCTATGGCTACACCTTC. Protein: CASSFRDRAYGYTF.

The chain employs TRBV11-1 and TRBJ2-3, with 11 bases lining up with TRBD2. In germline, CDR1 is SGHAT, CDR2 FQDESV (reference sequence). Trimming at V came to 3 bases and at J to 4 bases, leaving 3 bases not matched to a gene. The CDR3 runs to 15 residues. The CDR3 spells CASSFTSGSADTQYF. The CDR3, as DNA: TGTGCCAGCAGCTTTACTAGCGGGAGTGCAGATACGCAGTATTTT.

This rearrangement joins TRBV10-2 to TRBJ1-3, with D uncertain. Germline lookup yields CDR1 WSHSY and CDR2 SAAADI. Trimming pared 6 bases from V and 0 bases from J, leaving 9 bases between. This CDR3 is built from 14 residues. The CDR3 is CASSQLNSGNTIYF. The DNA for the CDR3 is TGCGCCAGCAGCCAGCTGAACTCTGGAAACACCATATATTTT.

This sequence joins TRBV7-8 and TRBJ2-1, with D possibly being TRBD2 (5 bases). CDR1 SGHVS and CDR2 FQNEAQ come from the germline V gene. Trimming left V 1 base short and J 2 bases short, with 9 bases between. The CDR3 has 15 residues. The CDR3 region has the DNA TGTGCCAGCAGCTTAGTGAGGGTTGCCTACAATGAGCAGTTCTTC. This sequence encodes CASSLVRVAYNEQFF.

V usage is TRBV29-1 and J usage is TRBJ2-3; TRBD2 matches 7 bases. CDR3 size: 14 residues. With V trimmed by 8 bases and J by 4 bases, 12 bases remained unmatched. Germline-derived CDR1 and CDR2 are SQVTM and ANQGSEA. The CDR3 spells CSTRRREHPDTQYF. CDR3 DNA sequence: TGCAGCACCAGGAGGCGGGAGCACCCAGATACGCAGTATTTT.

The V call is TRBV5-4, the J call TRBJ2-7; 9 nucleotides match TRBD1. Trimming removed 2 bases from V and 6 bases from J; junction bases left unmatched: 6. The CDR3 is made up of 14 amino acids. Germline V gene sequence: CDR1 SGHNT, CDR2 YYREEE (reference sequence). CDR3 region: CASSLQGAHSEQYF. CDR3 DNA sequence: TGTGCCAGCAGCTTACAGGGGGCTCACTCCGAGCAGTACTTC.

CDR3 residues: CASSVVDIPPYNEQFF. DNA for the CDR3: TGTGCCAGCAGCGTAGTGGATATCCCCCCCTACAATGAGCAGTTCTTC. The chain is built from TRBV9 and TRBJ2-1; D is uncertain. V dropped 0 bases and J dropped 2 bases, with 12 bases sitting between them. The CDR3 is 16 amino acids. Germline assignment: CDR1 SGDLS and CDR2 YYNGEE.

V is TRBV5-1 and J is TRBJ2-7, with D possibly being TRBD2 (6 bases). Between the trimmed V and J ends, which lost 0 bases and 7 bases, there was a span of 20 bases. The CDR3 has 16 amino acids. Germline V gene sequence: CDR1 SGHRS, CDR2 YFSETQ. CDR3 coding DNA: TGCGCCAGCAGCTTGGGGTTGGGGAACCGGGACTCGGAGCAGTACTTC. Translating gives CASSLGLGNRDSEQYF.